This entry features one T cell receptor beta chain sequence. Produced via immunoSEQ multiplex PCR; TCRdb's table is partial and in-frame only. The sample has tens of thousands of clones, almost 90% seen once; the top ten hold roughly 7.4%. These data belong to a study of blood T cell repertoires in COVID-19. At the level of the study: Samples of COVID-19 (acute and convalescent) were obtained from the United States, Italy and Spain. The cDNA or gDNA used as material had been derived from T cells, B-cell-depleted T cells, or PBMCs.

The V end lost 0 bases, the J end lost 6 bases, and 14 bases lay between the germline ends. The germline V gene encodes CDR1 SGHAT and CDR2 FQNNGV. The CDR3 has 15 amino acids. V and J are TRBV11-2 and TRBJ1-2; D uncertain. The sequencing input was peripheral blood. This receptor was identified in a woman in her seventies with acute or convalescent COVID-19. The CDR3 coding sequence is TGTGCCAGCAGCTTAGACCAGACACCTTCCAATGGCTACACCTTC. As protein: CASSLDQTPSNGYTF.